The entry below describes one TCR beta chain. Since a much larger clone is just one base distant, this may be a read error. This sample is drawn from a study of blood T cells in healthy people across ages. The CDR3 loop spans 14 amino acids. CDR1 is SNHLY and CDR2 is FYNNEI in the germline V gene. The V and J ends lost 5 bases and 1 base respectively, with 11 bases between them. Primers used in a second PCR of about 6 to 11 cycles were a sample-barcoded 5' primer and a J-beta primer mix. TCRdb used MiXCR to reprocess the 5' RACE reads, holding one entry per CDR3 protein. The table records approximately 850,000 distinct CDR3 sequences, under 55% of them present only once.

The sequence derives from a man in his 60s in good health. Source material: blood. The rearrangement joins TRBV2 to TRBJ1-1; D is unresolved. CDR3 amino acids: CASSSTIRNTEAFF. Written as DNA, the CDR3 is TGTGCCAGCAGTAGTACAATCAGGAACACTGAAGCTTTCTTT. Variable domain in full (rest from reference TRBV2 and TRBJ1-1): EPEVTQTPSHQVTQMGQEVILRCVPISNHLYFYWYRQILGQKVEFLVSFYNNEISEKSEIFDDQFSVERPDGSNFTLKIRSTKLEDSAMYFCASSSTIRNTEAFFGQGTRLTVV.